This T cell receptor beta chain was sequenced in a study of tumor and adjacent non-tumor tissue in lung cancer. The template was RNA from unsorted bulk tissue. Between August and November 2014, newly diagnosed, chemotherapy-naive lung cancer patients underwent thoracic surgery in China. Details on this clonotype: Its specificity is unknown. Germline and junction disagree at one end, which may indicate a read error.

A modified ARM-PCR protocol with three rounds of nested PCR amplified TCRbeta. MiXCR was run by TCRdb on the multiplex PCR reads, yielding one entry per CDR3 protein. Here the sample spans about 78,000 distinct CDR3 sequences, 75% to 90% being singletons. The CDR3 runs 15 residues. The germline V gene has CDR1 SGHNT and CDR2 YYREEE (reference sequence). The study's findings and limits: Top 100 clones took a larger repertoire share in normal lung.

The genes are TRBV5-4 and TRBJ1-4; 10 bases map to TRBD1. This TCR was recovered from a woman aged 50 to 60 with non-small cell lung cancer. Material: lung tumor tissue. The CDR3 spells CVSSSDRGLDEKLFF. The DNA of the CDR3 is TGTGTCAGCAGCTCAGACAGGGGGCTAGATGAAAAACTGTTTTTT.